What follows is one TCR beta chain and its context. Its antigen remains unidentified. The junction departs from the called germline gene at one end, perhaps through a read error. TCRdb re-called the 5' RACE reads through MiXCR, storing one row per CDR3 protein. The sample has about 89,000 distinct CDR3 sequences, roughly 17% seen once. The data stem from a study of early T cells in non-severe SARS-CoV-2 infection. General study results and limits: Lookups in VDJdb leaned toward anti-spike CD8 responses and missed private and CD4 specificities.

Source: whole blood, taken at baseline. The clonotype comes from an adult who was a healthcare worker with PCR-confirmed SARS-CoV-2 infection or an uninfected control (not recorded which).

CDR3 coding DNA: TGCAGTGCTAGGGGAAGCCAGCCCGGGGTCAACGTCCTGACTTTC. Residues: CSARGSQPGVNVLTF. J is TRBJ2-6 and V is TRBV20-1; D is perhaps TRBD2 (5 bases). Per the germline V gene, CDR1 is DFQATT and CDR2 is SNEGSKA (reference sequence). The CDR3 extends over 15 amino acids.